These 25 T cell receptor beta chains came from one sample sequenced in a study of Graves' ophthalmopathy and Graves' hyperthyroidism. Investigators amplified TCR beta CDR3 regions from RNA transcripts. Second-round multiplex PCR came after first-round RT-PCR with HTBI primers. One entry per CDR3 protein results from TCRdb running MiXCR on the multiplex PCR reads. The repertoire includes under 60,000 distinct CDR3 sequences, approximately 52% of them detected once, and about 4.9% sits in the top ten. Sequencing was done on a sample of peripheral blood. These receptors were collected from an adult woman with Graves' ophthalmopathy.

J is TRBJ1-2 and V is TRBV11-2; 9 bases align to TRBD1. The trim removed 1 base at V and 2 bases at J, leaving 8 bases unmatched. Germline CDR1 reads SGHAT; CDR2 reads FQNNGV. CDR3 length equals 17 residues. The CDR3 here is CASSLVTGGSVNYGYTF. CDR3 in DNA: TGTGCCAGCAGCTTAGTGACAGGGGGGTCGGTCAACTATGGCTACACCTTC.

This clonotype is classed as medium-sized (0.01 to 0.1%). This CDR3 is CASSGGQTYEQYF. CDR3 DNA: TGTGCCAGCAGTGGGGGACAGACCTACGAGCAGTACTTC. The chain has TRBV7-2 and TRBJ2-7; TRBD1 matches 7 bases. The V and J ends lost 6 bases and 2 bases, in that order; junction bases with no gene match: 4. In germline, CDR1 is SGHTA, CDR2 FQGNSA. This CDR3 is 13 amino acids long.

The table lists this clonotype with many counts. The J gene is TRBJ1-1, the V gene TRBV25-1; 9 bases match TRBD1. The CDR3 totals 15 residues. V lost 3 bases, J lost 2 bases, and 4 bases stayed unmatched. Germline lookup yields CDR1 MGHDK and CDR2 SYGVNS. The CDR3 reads CASSDWTGANTEAFF. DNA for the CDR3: TGTGCCAGCAGTGACTGGACAGGGGCCAACACTGAAGCTTTCTTT.

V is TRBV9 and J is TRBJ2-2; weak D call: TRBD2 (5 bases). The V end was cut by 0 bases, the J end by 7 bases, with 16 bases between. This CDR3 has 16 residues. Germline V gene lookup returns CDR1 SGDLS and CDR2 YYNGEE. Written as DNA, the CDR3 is TGTGCCAGCAGCGTAGCTACGGAGCCGGGAAACGGGGAGCTGTTTTTT. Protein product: CASSVATEPGNGELFF. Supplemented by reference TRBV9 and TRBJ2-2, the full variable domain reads DSGVTQTPKHLITATGQRVTLRCSPRSGDLSVYWYQQSLDQGLQFLIQYYNGEERAKGNILERFSAQQFPDLHSELNLSSLELGDSALYFCASSVATEPGNGELFFGEGSRLTVL.

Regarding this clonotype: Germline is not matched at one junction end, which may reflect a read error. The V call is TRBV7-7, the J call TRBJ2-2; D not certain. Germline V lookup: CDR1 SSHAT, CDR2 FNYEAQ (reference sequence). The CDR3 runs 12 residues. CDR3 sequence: CASSSNLGELFF. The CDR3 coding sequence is TGTGCTAGCAGTTCCAACCTAGGGGAGCTGTTTTTT.

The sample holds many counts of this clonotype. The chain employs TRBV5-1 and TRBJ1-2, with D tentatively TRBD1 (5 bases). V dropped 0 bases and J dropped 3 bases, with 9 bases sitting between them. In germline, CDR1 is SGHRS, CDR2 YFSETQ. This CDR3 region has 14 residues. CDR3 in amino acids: CASSLEVGDYGYTF. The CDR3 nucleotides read TGCGCCAGCAGCTTGGAGGTGGGGGACTATGGCTACACCTTC.

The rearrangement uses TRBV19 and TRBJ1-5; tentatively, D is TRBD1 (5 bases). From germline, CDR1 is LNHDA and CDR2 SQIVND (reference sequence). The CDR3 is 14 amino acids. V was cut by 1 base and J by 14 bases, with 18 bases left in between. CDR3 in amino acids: CASSIAGRDSLEHF. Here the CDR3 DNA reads TGTGCCAGTAGTATAGCGGGCAGGGACTCCCTCGAGCATTTT.

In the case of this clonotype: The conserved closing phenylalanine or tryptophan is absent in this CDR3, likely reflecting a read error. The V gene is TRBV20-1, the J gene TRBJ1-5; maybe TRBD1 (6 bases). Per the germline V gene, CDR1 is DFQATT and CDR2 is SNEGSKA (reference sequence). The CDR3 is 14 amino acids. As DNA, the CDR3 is TGCAGTGCCAACAGAGGGGGTCCCAATCGGCCCCAGCATTAT. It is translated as CSANRGGPNRPQHY.

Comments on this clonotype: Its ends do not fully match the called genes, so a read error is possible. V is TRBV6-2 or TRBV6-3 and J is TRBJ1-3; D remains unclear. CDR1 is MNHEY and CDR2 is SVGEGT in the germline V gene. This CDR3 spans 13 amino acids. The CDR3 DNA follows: TGTGCCAACAGTGAAGTATACTGGAACACCATATATTTT. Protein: CANSEVYWNTIYF.

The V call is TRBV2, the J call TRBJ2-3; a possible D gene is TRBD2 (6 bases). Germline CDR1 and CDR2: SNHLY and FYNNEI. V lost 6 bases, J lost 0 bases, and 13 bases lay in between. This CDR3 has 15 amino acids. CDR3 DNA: TGTGCCAGCAGCTGGGCGGGACCTAGCACAGATACGCAGTATTTT. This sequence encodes CASSWAGPSTDTQYF.

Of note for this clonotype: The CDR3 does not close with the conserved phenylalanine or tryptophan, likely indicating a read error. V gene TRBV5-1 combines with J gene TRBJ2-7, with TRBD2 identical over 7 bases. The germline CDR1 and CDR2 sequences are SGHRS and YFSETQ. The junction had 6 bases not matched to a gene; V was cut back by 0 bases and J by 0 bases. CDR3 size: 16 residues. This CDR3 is CASSLVGGSGSYEQYS. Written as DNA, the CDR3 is TGCGCCAGCAGCTTGGTTGGCGGGAGTGGCTCCTACGAGCAGTACTCC.

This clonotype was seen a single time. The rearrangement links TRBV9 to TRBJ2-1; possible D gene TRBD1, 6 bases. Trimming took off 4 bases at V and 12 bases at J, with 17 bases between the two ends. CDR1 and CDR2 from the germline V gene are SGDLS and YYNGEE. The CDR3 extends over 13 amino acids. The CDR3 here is CASSYSVTRGQFF. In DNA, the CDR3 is TGTGCCAGCAGCTACTCCGTCACCAGGGGGCAGTTCTTC.

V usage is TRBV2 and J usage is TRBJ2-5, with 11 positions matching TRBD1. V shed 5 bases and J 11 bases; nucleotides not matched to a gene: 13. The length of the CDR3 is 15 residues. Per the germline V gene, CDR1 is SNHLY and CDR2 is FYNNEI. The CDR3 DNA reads TGTGCCAGCAGTTTTGGACAGGGGGCGATAACTGAGCAGTACTTC. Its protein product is CASSFGQGAITEQYF.

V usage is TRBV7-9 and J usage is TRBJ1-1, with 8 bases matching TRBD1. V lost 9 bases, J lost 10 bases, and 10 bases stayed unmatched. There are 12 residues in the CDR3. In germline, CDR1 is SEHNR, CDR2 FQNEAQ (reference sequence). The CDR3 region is CASSQQGDGAFF. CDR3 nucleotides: TGTGCCAGTAGCCAACAGGGGGATGGAGCTTTCTTT. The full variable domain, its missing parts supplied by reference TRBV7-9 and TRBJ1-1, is DTGVSQNPRHKITKRGQNVTFRCDPISEHNRLYWYRQTLGQGPEFLTYFQNEAQLEKSRLLSDRFSAERPKGSFSTLEIQRTEQGDSAMYLCASSQQGDGAFFGQGTRLTVV.

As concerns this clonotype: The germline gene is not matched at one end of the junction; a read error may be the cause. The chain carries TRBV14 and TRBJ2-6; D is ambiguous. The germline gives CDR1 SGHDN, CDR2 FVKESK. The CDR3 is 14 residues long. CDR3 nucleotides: TGTGCCAGCACCCAAGATATATGGGCCAACGTCCTGGCTTTC. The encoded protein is CASTQDIWANVLAF. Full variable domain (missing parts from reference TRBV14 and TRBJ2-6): EAGVTQFPSHSVIEKGQTVTLRCDPISGHDNLYWYRRVMGKEIKFLLHFVKESKQDESGMPNNRFLAERTGGTYSTLKVQPAELEDSGVYFCASTQDIWANVLAFGAGSRLTVL.

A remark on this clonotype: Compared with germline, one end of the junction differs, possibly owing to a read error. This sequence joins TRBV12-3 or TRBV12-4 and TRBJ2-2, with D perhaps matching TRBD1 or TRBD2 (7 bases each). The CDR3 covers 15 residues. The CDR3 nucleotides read TGTGCCAGCAGTTTAGCGGGAGGGACAGCCGGGGAGCTGTCTTTT. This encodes CASSLAGGTAGELSF.

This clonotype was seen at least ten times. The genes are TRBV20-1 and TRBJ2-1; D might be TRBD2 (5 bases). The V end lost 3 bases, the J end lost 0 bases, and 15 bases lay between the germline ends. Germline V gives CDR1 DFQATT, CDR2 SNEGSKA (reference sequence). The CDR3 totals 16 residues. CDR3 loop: CSASLKAESSYNEQFF. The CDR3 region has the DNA TGCAGTGCTAGTCTCAAAGCGGAGAGCTCCTACAATGAGCAGTTCTTC.

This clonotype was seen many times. CDR3 sequence: CASSDDPPGELFF. DNA for the CDR3: TGTGCCAGCAGCGACGACCCACCTGGGGAGCTGTTTTTT. The chain is built from TRBV5-8 and TRBJ2-2, with D unclear. The CDR3 length is 13 residues. V was clipped by 4 bases and J by 8 bases, with 12 bases between them. From germline, CDR1 is SGHTS and CDR2 YDEGEE.

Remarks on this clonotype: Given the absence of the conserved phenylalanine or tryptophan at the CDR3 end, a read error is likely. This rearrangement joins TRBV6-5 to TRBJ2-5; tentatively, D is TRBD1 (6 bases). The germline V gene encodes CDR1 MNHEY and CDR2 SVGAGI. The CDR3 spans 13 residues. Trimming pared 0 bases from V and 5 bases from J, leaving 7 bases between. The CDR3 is CASSYSQGETQYL. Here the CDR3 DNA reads TGTGCCAGCAGTTACTCCCAGGGGGAGACCCAGTACCTC.

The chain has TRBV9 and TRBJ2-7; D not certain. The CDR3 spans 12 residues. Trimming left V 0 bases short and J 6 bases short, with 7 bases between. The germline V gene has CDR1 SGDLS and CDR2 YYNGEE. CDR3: CASSVGDGEQYF. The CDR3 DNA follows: TGTGCCAGCAGCGTAGGGGATGGCGAGCAGTACTTC.

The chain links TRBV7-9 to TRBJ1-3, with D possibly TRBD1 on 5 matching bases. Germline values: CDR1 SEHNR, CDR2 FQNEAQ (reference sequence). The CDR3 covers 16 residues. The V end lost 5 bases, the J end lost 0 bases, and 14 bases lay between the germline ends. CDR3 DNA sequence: TGTGCCAGCAGCCCGGTCCAGGGATACTCTGGAAACACCATATATTTT. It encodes CASSPVQGYSGNTIYF. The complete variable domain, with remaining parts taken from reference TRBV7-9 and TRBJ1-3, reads DTGVSQNPRHKITKRGQNVTFRCDPISEHNRLYWYRQTLGQGPEFLTYFQNEAQLEKSRLLSDRFSAERPKGSFSTLEIQRTEQGDSAMYLCASSPVQGYSGNTIYFGEGSWLTVV.

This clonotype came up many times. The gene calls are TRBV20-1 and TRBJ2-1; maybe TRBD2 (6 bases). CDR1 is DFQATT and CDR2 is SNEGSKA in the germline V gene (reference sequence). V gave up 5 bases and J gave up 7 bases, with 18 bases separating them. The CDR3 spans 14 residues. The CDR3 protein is CSASRDFYLNEQFF. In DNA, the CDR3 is TGCAGTGCTTCACGGGACTTTTATTTAAATGAGCAGTTCTTC.

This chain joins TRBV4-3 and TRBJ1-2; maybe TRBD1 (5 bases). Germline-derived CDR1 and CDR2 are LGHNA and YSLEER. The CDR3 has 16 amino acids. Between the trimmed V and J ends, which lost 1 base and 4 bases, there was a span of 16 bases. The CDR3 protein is CASSQGLGTSGYGYTF. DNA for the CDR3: TGCGCCAGCAGCCAAGGCCTCGGGACCTCGGGCTATGGCTACACCTTC.

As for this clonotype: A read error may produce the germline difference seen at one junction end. CDR3 amino acids: CTSSFLSSGNTGGLFF. For the CDR3, the DNA is TGTACCAGCAGCTTTCTCTCTAGCGGCAACACCGGGGGGCTGTTTTTT. V and J are TRBV7-2 and TRBJ2-2; 7 positions match TRBD2. From germline, CDR1 is SGHTA and CDR2 FQGNSA. There are 16 residues in the CDR3.

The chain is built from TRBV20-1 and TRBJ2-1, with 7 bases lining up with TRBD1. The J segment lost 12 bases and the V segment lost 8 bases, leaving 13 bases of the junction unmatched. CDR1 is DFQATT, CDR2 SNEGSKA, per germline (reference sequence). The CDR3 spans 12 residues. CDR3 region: CSLQGLADTQFF. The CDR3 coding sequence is TGCAGTCTACAGGGGCTGGCAGATACGCAGTTCTTC.